The 20 T cell receptor beta chains below were found in one sample sequenced in a study of blood T cell repertoires in COVID-19. The method was immunoSEQ multiplex PCR; TCRdb's version includes in-frame clones alone and lacks a portion of them. This sample has approximately 29,000 clones, with over 75% found just once. The sequencing sample was made of peripheral blood. Receptors were obtained from a woman aged 55-69 years with acute or convalescent COVID-19.

The J gene is TRBJ1-1, the V gene TRBV30; D is unresolved. The V gene lost 4 bases and the J gene lost 5 bases, with 14 bases spanning the gap. Germline assignment: CDR1 GTSNPN and CDR2 SVGIG (reference sequence). The CDR3 contains 13 residues. This CDR3 is CAWTVSFGTEAFF. The CDR3 coding sequence is TGTGCCTGGACCGTAAGTTTCGGTACTGAAGCTTTCTTT.

This clone was detected once. This chain connects TRBV28 to TRBJ2-2, with D hard to call. The germline CDR1 and CDR2 sequences are MDHEN and SYDVKM. The V and J ends lost 2 bases and 4 bases respectively, with 8 bases between them. The CDR3 totals 14 residues. The CDR3 spells CASSLGTGTGELFF. Written as DNA, the CDR3 is TGTGCCAGCAGTTTAGGCACGGGCACCGGGGAGCTGTTTTTT.

The rearrangement links TRBV3-1 (or the pseudogene TRBV3-2) to TRBJ1-2; the D is unclear. Germline CDR1 and CDR2: LGHDT and YNNKEL (reference sequence). The ends were cut back, 0 bases at V and 7 bases at J, with 9 bases in the middle. This CDR3 is 13 amino acids long. Here the CDR3 reads CASSQETLSGYTF. The CDR3 coding sequence is TGTGCCAGCAGCCAAGAAACCCTTAGTGGCTACACCTTC.

The chain links TRBV24-1 to TRBJ2-7; 12 bases are a match to TRBD1. Germline trimming cut 3 bases from V and 10 bases from J; bases unmatched to any gene: 9. Germline V gene data show CDR1 as KGHDR and CDR2 as SFDVKD. The CDR3 spans 15 residues. The CDR3 loop is CATSDASGTGGVQYF. The CDR3 DNA sequence: TGTGCCACCAGTGATGCCTCCGGGACAGGGGGCGTACAGTACTTC.

The V and J genes are TRBV28 and TRBJ1-2; D not resolved. Germline V CDR1 and CDR2: MDHEN, SYDVKM. The germline V and J ends were trimmed by 3 bases and 3 bases, with 8 bases remaining between them. The CDR3 is 13 residues long. The CDR3 loop reads CASSFGGYYGYTF. CDR3 nucleotides: TGTGCCAGCAGTTTCGGCGGATACTATGGCTACACCTTC.

V usage is TRBV2 and J usage is TRBJ1-2; perhaps TRBD1 as D (5 bases). CDR3 length: 12 residues. V was pared by 4 bases and J by 4 bases, with 7 bases between. The V gene's germline CDR1 is SNHLY and CDR2 FYNNEI. As DNA, the CDR3 is TGTGCCAGCAGTGGGCAGGGCTATGGCTACACCTTC. The encoded protein is CASSGQGYGYTF.

DNA of the CDR3: TGTGCCAGCTGGTCGGGGGTTCGAAAGGGATCTACCGGGGAGCTGTTTTTT. Its protein is CASWSGVRKGSTGELFF. This chain links TRBV18 with TRBJ2-2; tentative D call: TRBD2 (6 bases). V was pared by 7 bases and J by 5 bases, with 23 bases between. CDR3 length: 17 amino acids. Germline-derived CDR1 and CDR2 are KGHSH and LQKENI.

This clone was observed a few times. The chain carries TRBV6-5 and TRBJ2-7; tentative D call: TRBD2 (5 bases). The CDR3 runs to 15 residues. Between the trimmed V and J ends, which lost 7 bases and 6 bases, there was a span of 22 bases. Germline V gene sequence: CDR1 MNHEY, CDR2 SVGAGI. For the CDR3, the DNA is TGTGCCAGCAATCCGAGAAATTTCGGGGTTCCCGAGCAGTACTTC. This translates into CASNPRNFGVPEQYF.

The chain joins TRBV6-6 to TRBJ1-1; 7 nucleotides align to TRBD1. The CDR3 runs to 11 residues. CDR1 is MNHNY and CDR2 is SVGAGI in the germline V gene (reference sequence). V lost 4 bases to trimming and J lost 7 bases; unmatched junction nucleotides: 0. DNA of the CDR3: TGTGCCAGCAGTTGGGACAGTGAAGCTTTCTTT. It is translated as CASSWDSEAFF.

CDR3 amino acids: CATPSEVNTGELFF. The DNA for the CDR3 is TGCGCCACCCCATCGGAGGTGAACACCGGGGAGCTGTTTTTT. The chain uses TRBV5-1 and TRBJ2-2, with D possibly being TRBD2 (5 bases). The CDR3 runs 14 residues. Trimming took 9 bases from V and 1 from J, leaving 13 bases between them. Germline CDR1 is SGHRS and CDR2 is YFSETQ.

This chain connects TRBV5-1 to TRBJ2-7; D ambiguous. From germline, CDR1 is SGHRS and CDR2 YFSETQ. Trimming pared 0 bases from V and 0 bases from J, leaving 7 bases between. The CDR3 extends over 14 amino acids. The CDR3: CASSLAVPSYEQYF. CDR3 bases: TGCGCCAGCAGCTTGGCCGTTCCCTCCTACGAGCAGTACTTC.

The V call is TRBV7-2, the J call TRBJ1-3, with TRBD1 matching 7 bases. V shed 4 bases, J shed 3 bases, and the junction held 3 bases outside the gene matches. CDR3 length: 14 residues. From germline, CDR1 is SGHTA and CDR2 FQGNSA. CDR3: CASSSGTVGNTIYF. The CDR3 nucleotides read TGTGCCAGCAGCTCCGGGACAGTTGGAAACACCATATATTTT.

The gene calls are TRBV2 and TRBJ2-7; unclear D gene. The germline V gene encodes CDR1 SNHLY and CDR2 FYNNEI. CDR3 length equals 14 residues. V lost 3 bases to trimming and J lost 2 bases, with 11 bases between them. The CDR3 region is CASSEWATTYEQYF. The CDR3, as DNA: TGTGCCAGCAGTGAGTGGGCCACAACCTACGAGCAGTACTTC.

The chain employs TRBV4-1 and TRBJ1-6, with D uncertain. Trimming pared 2 bases from V and 6 bases from J, leaving 14 bases between. Germline CDR1 is MGHRA and CDR2 is YSYEKL. The CDR3 extends over 16 amino acids. CDR3 bases: TGCGCCAGCAGCCAAAATGAGGGTTTAGGTAATTCACCCCTCCACTTT. The encoded protein is CASSQNEGLGNSPLHF.

The table lists this clone with a few counts. V and J are TRBV5-6 and TRBJ2-7; D is perhaps TRBD1 (5 bases). V was clipped by 4 bases and J by 6 bases, with 14 bases between them. The CDR3 is 13 amino acids. Germline-derived CDR1 and CDR2 are SGHDT and YYEEEE. CDR3 DNA: TGTGCCAGCAGCCCCAGGGTTGGGCGCGAGCAGTACTTC. It encodes CASSPRVGREQYF.

The CDR3 sequence is CASSFYNEQFF. The CDR3 coding sequence is TGCGCCAGCTCCTTCTACAATGAGCAGTTCTTC. This chain joins TRBV5-1 and TRBJ2-1; D uncertain. The CDR3 runs 11 residues. Germline V CDR1 and CDR2: SGHRS, YFSETQ. The V and J ends lost 7 bases and 3 bases respectively, with 5 bases between them.

This clone appeared once. The gene calls are TRBV9 and TRBJ2-5, with 12 bases aligning to TRBD1. The CDR3 is 15 amino acids. CDR1 SGDLS and CDR2 YYNGEE come from the germline V gene. V was clipped by 3 bases and J by 4 bases; unmatched bases: 4. CDR3 sequence (DNA): TGTGCCAGCAGCGCAGGGACAGGGGGCGGAGAGACCCAGTACTTC. The encoded protein is CASSAGTGGGETQYF.

This clone was detected a few times. V usage is TRBV5-4 and J usage is TRBJ1-6; D is ambiguous. The V end was cut by 7 bases, the J end by 6 bases, with 5 bases between. CDR1 and CDR2 (germline): SGHNT, YYREEE (reference sequence). The CDR3 spans 11 residues. CDR3 amino acids: CASHPNSPLHF. DNA of the CDR3: TGTGCCAGCCATCCTAATTCACCCCTCCACTTT.

The gene calls are TRBV6-2 or TRBV6-3 and TRBJ1-5, with 10 bases aligning to TRBD1. This CDR3 is built from 16 residues. V lost 5 bases, J lost 0 bases, and 4 bases stayed unmatched. Germline V gives CDR1 MNHEY, CDR2 SVGEGT. The CDR3 reads CASSKGTGASNQPQHF. Here the CDR3 DNA reads TGTGCCAGCAGTAAGGGGACAGGGGCTAGCAATCAGCCCCAGCATTTT.

CDR3 nucleotides: TGTGCCAGCAGCTTATGGATAGGACAGGGGGTTGGCGAGCAGTACTTC. Amino acid sequence: CASSLWIGQGVGEQYF. The rearrangement joins TRBV7-8 to TRBJ2-7; 10 positions match TRBD1. The germline gives CDR1 SGHVS, CDR2 FQNEAQ. V dropped 2 bases and J dropped 6; count of bases not matched to a gene: 10. This CDR3 is 16 amino acids long. The full variable domain, in which reference TRBV7-8 and TRBJ2-7 provide the parts outside the CDR3, is GAGVSQSPRYKVAKRGQDVALRCDPISGHVSLFWYQQALGQGPEFLTYFQNEAQLDKSGLPSDRFFAERPEGSVSTLKIQRTQQEDSAVYLCASSLWIGQGVGEQYFGPGTRLTVT.